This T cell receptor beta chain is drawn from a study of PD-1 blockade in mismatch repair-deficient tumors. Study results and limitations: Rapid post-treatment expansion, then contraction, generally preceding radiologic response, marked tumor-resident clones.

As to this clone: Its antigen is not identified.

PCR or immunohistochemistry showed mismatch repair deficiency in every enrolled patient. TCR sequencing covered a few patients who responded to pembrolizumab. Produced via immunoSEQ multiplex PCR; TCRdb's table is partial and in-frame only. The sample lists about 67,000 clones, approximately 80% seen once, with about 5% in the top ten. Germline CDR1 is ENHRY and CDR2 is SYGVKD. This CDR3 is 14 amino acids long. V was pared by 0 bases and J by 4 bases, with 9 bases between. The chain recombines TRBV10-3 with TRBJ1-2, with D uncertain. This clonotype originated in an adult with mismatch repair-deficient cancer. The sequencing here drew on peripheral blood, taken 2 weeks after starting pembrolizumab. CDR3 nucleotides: TGTGCCATCAGTGAGTCAAACAGTCGCTATGGCTACACCTTC. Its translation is CAISESNSRYGYTF.